This is a list of T cell receptor beta chains from one sample in a study of regulatory T cells in long-lasting Graves disease. TCRdb called the multiplex PCR reads again in MiXCR, with one record for every CDR3 protein. The sample yields about 660,000 distinct CDR3 sequences, around 30% seen once. Sequenced material: peripheral blood mononuclear cells (PBMCs), taken when the disease was refractory, from a patient treated with antithyroid drugs. Receptor source: a female donor with Graves disease. CDR3s include the opening cysteine and the closing phenylalanine or tryptophan. The D gene is left open where the match is weak. Where a row states a size, it is once, few, many or the class of an expanded clone; other rows omit it.

D gene: .
clone size: .
J gene: TRBJ1-1
V gene: TRBV28
CDR3 DNA: TGTGCCAGCAGTTTATTGGGGTGGATGGGGAACACTGAAGCTTTCTTT
CDR3 protein: CASSLLGWMGNTEAFF

D gene: .
clone size: few
J gene: TRBJ2-5
V gene: TRBV5-5
CDR3 DNA: TGTGCCAGCAGTTCCGGGACCGTGGGTCAAGAGACCCAGTACTTC
CDR3 protein: CASSSGTVGQETQYF

D gene: .
clone size: few
J gene: TRBJ1-4
V gene: TRBV9
CDR3 DNA: TGTGCCAGCAGCGTGGGAGCGGCTAATGAAAAACTGTTTTTT
CDR3 protein: CASSVGAANEKLFF

D gene: .
clone size: .
J gene: TRBJ1-5
V gene: TRBV15
CDR3 DNA: TGTGCCACCAGCAAGCGTCGAGAATATAGCAATCAGCCCCAGCATTTT
CDR3 protein: CATSKRREYSNQPQHF

D gene: TRBD1
clone size: many
J gene: TRBJ1-2
V gene: TRBV28
CDR3 DNA: TGTGCCAGCACGCAGGGGGGTTGGGGAAACTATGGCTACACCTTC
CDR3 protein: CASTQGGWGNYGYTF

D gene: .
clone size: many
J gene: TRBJ1-5
V gene: TRBV28
CDR3 DNA: TGTGCCAGCGATTTTCCTCGGCCCCGACAGGATAGCAATCAGCCCCAGCATTTT
CDR3 protein: CASDFPRPRQDSNQPQHF

D gene: .
clone size: few
J gene: TRBJ1-2
V gene: TRBV29-1
CDR3 DNA: TGCAGCGTTGAAGATGTTTGGGGGGGCTACACCTTC
CDR3 protein: CSVEDVWGGYTF

D gene: TRBD1
clone size: .
J gene: TRBJ1-1
V gene: TRBV12-5
CDR3 DNA: TGTGCTAGTGGTTTGGTCCCGCGGACAGGGAGGAGGGTTGGTCACACTGAAGCTTTCTTT
CDR3 protein: CASGLVPRTGRRVGHTEAFF

D gene: TRBD2
clone size: .
J gene: TRBJ2-7
V gene: TRBV7-6
CDR3 DNA: TGTGCCAGCAGCACTTCAGCTAGGGCTAGCGGCTCCTACGAGCAGTACTTC
CDR3 protein: CASSTSARASGSYEQYF

D gene: .
clone size: few
J gene: TRBJ1-6
V gene: TRBV3-1
CDR3 DNA: TGTGCCAGCAGCCTTGACGTCCAGGCGACTTCCTCGCCCCTCCACTTT
CDR3 protein: CASSLDVQATSSPLHF

D gene: TRBD1
clone size: few
J gene: TRBJ2-5
V gene: TRBV29-1
CDR3 DNA: TGCAGCGGGAAACAGGGGGCATTGGAGACCCAGTACTTC
CDR3 protein: CSGKQGALETQYF

D gene: .
clone size: few
J gene: TRBJ1-2
V gene: TRBV29-1
CDR3 DNA: TGCAGCGTCGGCGTAGCCCTCTATGGCTACACCTTC
CDR3 protein: CSVGVALYGYTF

D gene: TRBD2
clone size: few
J gene: TRBJ2-7
V gene: TRBV6-5
CDR3 DNA: TGTGCCAGCAGTTACCGTGGCAAGACTAGCGGGCTTACCTACGAGCAGTACTTC
CDR3 protein: CASSYRGKTSGLTYEQYF

D gene: .
clone size: few
J gene: TRBJ1-1
V gene: TRBV10-3
CDR3 DNA: TGTGCCATCAGTGAGTCCCCACAGGGAAGCACTGAAGCTTTCTTT
CDR3 protein: CAISESPQGSTEAFF

D gene: .
clone size: .
J gene: TRBJ1-1
V gene: TRBV18
CDR3 DNA: TGTGCCAGCTCACCACTTGGGGCCTCCACTGAAGCTTTCTTT
CDR3 protein: CASSPLGASTEAFF

D gene: .
clone size: .
J gene: TRBJ1-2
V gene: TRBV5-6
CDR3 DNA: TGTGCCAGCAGCTTGGCTTTCGACGGAAACTATGGCTACACCTTC
CDR3 protein: CASSLAFDGNYGYTF

D gene: .
clone size: few
J gene: TRBJ1-2
V gene: TRBV7-2
CDR3 DNA: TGTGCCAGCAGTTTTACAGACAACTATGGCCACACCTTC
CDR3 protein: CASSFTDNYGHTF

D gene: .
clone size: .
J gene: TRBJ1-1
V gene: TRBV7-9
CDR3 DNA: TGTGCCAGCAGCTTACCAACAGGGTTAGAAACTGAAGCTTTCTTT
CDR3 protein: CASSLPTGLETEAFF

D gene: TRBD2
clone size: .
J gene: TRBJ2-3
V gene: TRBV5-6
CDR3 DNA: TGTGCCAGCAGCTTGGAGGCTAGCGGGAGGATTACAGATACGCAGTATTTT
CDR3 protein: CASSLEASGRITDTQYF

D gene: TRBD1
clone size: .
J gene: TRBJ1-1
V gene: TRBV7-2
CDR3 DNA: TGTGCCAGCAGCCTATCGACAGGGTCGACTTTCTTT
CDR3 protein: CASSLSTGSTFF

D gene: .
clone size: few
J gene: TRBJ1-3
V gene: TRBV30
CDR3 DNA: TGTGCCTGGAGTGTAAGCAGGAACTCTGGAAACACCATATATTTT
CDR3 protein: CAWSVSRNSGNTIYF

D gene: .
clone size: few
J gene: TRBJ2-2
V gene: TRBV2
CDR3 DNA: TGTGCCAGCAGCGAGATCCTTACAGGGCCCGGGGAGCTGTTTTTT
CDR3 protein: CASSEILTGPGELFF

D gene: .
clone size: many
J gene: TRBJ1-2
V gene: TRBV10-3
CDR3 DNA: TGTGCCATCAGTGACGGGCCTTTCTATGGCTACACCTTC
CDR3 protein: CAISDGPFYGYTF

D gene: .
clone size: few
J gene: TRBJ1-1
V gene: TRBV10-1
CDR3 DNA: TGCGCCAGCAGTCCGACCCGTATGCGAACTGAAGCTTTCTTT
CDR3 protein: CASSPTRMRTEAFF

D gene: TRBD1
clone size: .
J gene: TRBJ2-5
V gene: TRBV20-1
CDR3 DNA: TGCAGTGCTACGGGACAGGGTGATCAAGAGACCCAGTACTTC
CDR3 protein: CSATGQGDQETQYF

D gene: .
clone size: .
J gene: TRBJ1-5
V gene: TRBV2
CDR3 DNA: TGTGCCGGGGGAACGTTCAATCAGCCCCAGCATTTT
CDR3 protein: CAGGTFNQPQHF

D gene: .
clone size: many
J gene: TRBJ1-2
V gene: TRBV6-2/TRBV6-3
CDR3 DNA: TGTGCCAGCAGTTACTCGTTAGGGTCGCACTATGGCTACACCTTC
CDR3 protein: CASSYSLGSHYGYTF

D gene: TRBD1
clone size: once
J gene: TRBJ2-2
V gene: TRBV19
CDR3 DNA: TGTGCCAGTAGTAAAAACAGGGGCAGGGTAAACACCGGGGAGCTGTTTTTT
CDR3 protein: CASSKNRGRVNTGELFF

D gene: .
clone size: once
J gene: TRBJ1-5
V gene: TRBV12-3/TRBV12-4
CDR3 DNA: TGTGCCAGCAGTCCCGCCCTCAACAATCAGCCCCAGCATTTT
CDR3 protein: CASSPALNNQPQHF

D gene: TRBD1
clone size: many
J gene: TRBJ1-5
V gene: TRBV6-5
CDR3 DNA: TGTGCCAGCAGTTACTCGAAAGAACGCGGGACAGCGATATCCAATCAGCCCCAGCATTTT
CDR3 protein: CASSYSKERGTAISNQPQHF

D gene: TRBD1
clone size: few
J gene: TRBJ2-5
V gene: TRBV5-6
CDR3 DNA: TGTGCCAGCAGTCGCCGGGACAGGGTTTGGGAGACCCAGTACTTC
CDR3 protein: CASSRRDRVWETQYF

D gene: .
clone size: .
J gene: TRBJ2-7
V gene: TRBV7-2
CDR3 DNA: TGTGCCAGCAGCTTAGCCCTGGATAACTCCTACGAGCAGTACTTC
CDR3 protein: CASSLALDNSYEQYF

D gene: .
clone size: few
J gene: TRBJ2-2
V gene: TRBV6-1
CDR3 DNA: TGTGCCAGCAGTGAAGCGAGGGGGAGGGCCTCCGGGGAGCTGTTTTTT
CDR3 protein: CASSEARGRASGELFF

D gene: TRBD2
clone size: .
J gene: TRBJ2-7
V gene: TRBV4-1
CDR3 DNA: TGCGCCAGCAGCCACCCGGGACTAGCGGGAGTTTTCTCCTCCTACGAGCAGTACTTC
CDR3 protein: CASSHPGLAGVFSSYEQYF

D gene: TRBD1
clone size: .
J gene: TRBJ1-1
V gene: TRBV9
CDR3 DNA: TGTGCCAGCAGCGTAGCTACAGGACAGGGGCCTGAAGCTTTCTTT
CDR3 protein: CASSVATGQGPEAFF